This T cell receptor beta chain was retrieved from a study of blood T cell repertoires in COVID-19. At the level of the study: Acute-phase and convalescent COVID-19 samples originated in the United States, Italy and Spain. Sample material is recorded as cDNA or gDNA derived from T cells, B-cell-depleted T cells, or PBMCs.

The CDR3 has 15 amino acids. V gave up 0 bases and J gave up 2 bases; unmatched junction bases: 5. CDR1 SGDLS and CDR2 YYNGEE come from the germline V gene. As handled by the study authors: Reference gene primer amplification in the assay estimated nucleated cell counts. Sequencing used immunoSEQ multiplex PCR; TCRdb keeps in-frame clones, though not all of them. D and trimming come from the DNA, and the V and J calls and clone size come from that table. Among 390,000 or so clones listed, 80% to 90% were seen once. The sample taken for sequencing was peripheral blood. This TCR came from a woman aged 25-40 years with active or convalescent COVID-19. The chain recombines TRBV9 with TRBJ2-7, with 7 nucleotides matching TRBD1. CDR3 sequence (DNA): TGTGCCAGCAGCGTAGGTACAGGGGCTACCTACGAGCAGTACTTC. This translates into CASSVGTGATYEQYF.